These 27 T cell receptor beta chains originate from one sample sequenced in a study of beta chain features in type 1 diabetes (dated by TCRdb to 2016 to 2018). Results the study describes overall, beyond this receptor: In all four CD4+ subsets, TCRB CDR3 length was moderately but significantly shorter in type 1 diabetes patients.

The antigens for these receptors are not known. Libraries were made using the immunoSEQ multiplex PCR assay. The entire amount of isolated RNA was reverse transcribed using the High Capacity cDNA Reverse Transcription Kit, so the sequenced TCRB transcripts were expressed ones. TCRdb's version of the immuneACCESS table is confined to in-frame rearrangements and falls short of the full clone set. An unresolved V gene accounts for under half of the shortfall where checked; the remainder is of unknown origin. In all, the sample holds around 97,000 clones, and over 25% of those were seen once. The leading ten clones occupy roughly 0.58% of the sample. Sample: central memory CD4+ T cells from blood. The receptor source for this set is a woman under 30 with type 1 diabetes.

There are many counts of this clone. The rearrangement joins TRBV19 to TRBJ1-1; D is unclear. CDR3 size: 11 residues. V was clipped by 2 bases and J by 7 bases, with 5 bases between them. Germline V gives CDR1 LNHDA, CDR2 SQIVND (reference sequence). The CDR3 DNA reads TGTGCCAGTAGTATATACAGTGAAGCTTTCTTT. Protein: CASSIYSEAFF.

This clone was counted between two and nine times. The CDR3: CASSGTSGSWETQYF. The CDR3 DNA reads as TGCGCCAGCAGTGGGACTAGCGGGAGCTGGGAGACCCAGTACTTC. V usage is TRBV10-1 and J usage is TRBJ2-5, with 13 bases aligning to TRBD2. Trimming cost V 4 bases and J 5 bases; bases outside gene matches: 4. There are 15 residues in the CDR3. The V gene's germline CDR1 is WNHNN and CDR2 SYGVQD (reference sequence).

In its sample, this clone was seen a few times. The chain carries TRBV13 and TRBJ2-1, with 11 bases that match TRBD2. The trim removed 4 bases at V and 8 bases at J, leaving 10 bases unmatched. Per germline, CDR1 PRHDT and CDR2 FYEKMQ (reference sequence). CDR3 length: 16 residues. CDR3 region: CASSYPLAGGPHEQFF. CDR3 DNA: TGTGCCAGCAGCTACCCCTTAGCGGGAGGGCCCCATGAGCAGTTCTTC.

This clone came up a few times. The V gene is TRBV2, the J gene TRBJ2-7; possibly TRBD2 for D (6 bases). Germline V lookup: CDR1 SNHLY, CDR2 FYNNEI. Trimming stripped 4 bases from V and 3 bases from J, with 7 bases between. This CDR3 is built from 12 residues. The CDR3 reads CASSAEGYEQYV. CDR3 nucleotide sequence: TGTGCCAGCAGTGCGGAGGGCTACGAGCAGTACGTC.

The chain links TRBV19 to TRBJ1-5, with a possible D match to TRBD1 (6 bases). The CDR3 extends over 15 amino acids. Germline V gives CDR1 LNHDA, CDR2 SQIVND (reference sequence). V was shortened by 7 bases and J by 4 bases, with 17 bases between the two germline ends. CDR3 sequence: CASIQTGSWNQPQHF. CDR3 coding DNA: TGTGCCAGTATTCAAACAGGGTCGTGGAATCAGCCCCAGCATTTT. The complete variable domain, with remaining parts taken from reference TRBV19 and TRBJ1-5, reads DGGITQSPKYLFRKEGQNVTLSCEQNLNHDAMYWYRQDPGQGLRLIYYSQIVNDFQKGDIAEGYSVSREKKESFPLTVTSAQKNPTAFYLCASIQTGSWNQPQHFGDGTRLSIL.

The rearrangement links TRBV28 to TRBJ1-1; 11 positions agree with TRBD1. V lost 10 bases and J lost 1; bases outside the gene matches: 5. This CDR3 spans 14 amino acids. Germline loops: CDR1 MDHEN, CDR2 SYDVKM. CDR3 DNA sequence: TGTGCCATAACCGGACAGGGGGCGAACACTGAAGCTTTCTTT. Translating gives CAITGQGANTEAFF. Full variable domain (missing parts from reference TRBV28 and TRBJ1-1): DVKVTQSSRYLVKRTGEKVFLECVQDMDHENMFWYRQDPGLGLRLIYFSYDVKMKEKGDIPEGYSVSREKKERFSLILESASTNQTSMYLCAITGQGANTEAFFGQGTRLTVV.

This clone occurred a few times. The chain is built from TRBV14 and TRBJ1-1, with TRBD1 matching 7 bases. From germline, CDR1 is SGHDN and CDR2 FVKESK. The CDR3 is made up of 16 amino acids. Trimming at V came to 1 base and at J to 0 bases, leaving 5 bases not matched to a gene. CDR3 bases: TGTGCCAGCAGCCAAGTGACAGGGCGGATGAACACTGAAGCTTTCTTT. Translated: CASSQVTGRMNTEAFF.

The V and J genes are TRBV19 and TRBJ2-3; 7 bases are a match to TRBD2. This CDR3 has 16 amino acids. CDR1 is LNHDA, CDR2 SQIVND, per germline (reference sequence). V shed 7 bases, J shed 2 bases, and the junction held 12 bases outside the gene matches. The CDR3 nucleotides are TGTGCCAGTACTAATGGGGCTAGCGGTACCACAGATACGCAGTATTTT. Translated, it gives CASTNGASGTTDTQYF.

This clone was detected a few times. The chain carries TRBV29-1 and TRBJ1-1; D is uncertain. There are 11 residues in the CDR3. Germline CDR1 and CDR2: SQVTM and ANQGSEA. V lost 7 bases to trimming and J lost 1 base, with 7 bases between them. The CDR3 nucleotides read TGCAGCGCCAACAGGAACACTGAAGCTTTCTTT. This gives the protein CSANRNTEAFF. The complete variable domain, with remaining parts taken from reference TRBV29-1 and TRBJ1-1, reads SAVISQKPSRDICQRGTSLTIQCQVDSQVTMMFWYRQQPGQSLTLIATANQGSEATYESGFVIDKFPISRPNLTFSTLTVSNMSPEDSSIYLCSANRNTEAFFGQGTRLTVV.

The CDR3 reads CASVLPLTGDLNYGYTF. The CDR3 DNA is TGTGCCAGCGTTCTTCCCCTCACAGGGGATCTCAACTATGGCTACACCTTC. The chain combines TRBV2 with TRBJ1-2, with TRBD1 matching 7 bases. This CDR3 region has 17 residues. V was pared by 8 bases and J by 2 bases, with 17 bases of the junction left unmatched. The germline gives CDR1 SNHLY, CDR2 FYNNEI.

This clone appeared a few times. CDR3 coding DNA: TGTGCCAGCAGCAAAGGCCTAGCGATTTCCTCCTACAATGAGCAGTTCTTC. It codes for CASSKGLAISSYNEQFF. This chain connects TRBV21-1 to TRBJ2-1; TRBD2 reflects the table's D call only, with no check against the DNA. TRBV21-1 is listed as a pseudogene. This CDR3 region has 17 residues.

The rearrangement joins TRBV19 to TRBJ2-2; 7 nucleotides align to TRBD1. The CDR3 runs to 14 residues. The ends lost 7 bases at V and 3 bases at J; junction bases unmatched: 5. Germline-derived CDR1 and CDR2 are LNHDA and SQIVND (reference sequence). CDR3 bases: TGTGCCAGTACTAAGACAGGGTACACCGGGGAGCTGTTTTTT. Protein product: CASTKTGYTGELFF.

This clone has a handful of counts. The rearrangement links TRBV19 to TRBJ1-2; possible D gene TRBD1, 6 bases. V dropped 5 bases and J dropped 8 bases, with 18 bases sitting between them. The CDR3 is 14 amino acids. CDR1 LNHDA and CDR2 SQIVND come from the germline V gene (reference sequence). CDR3 loop: CASSFQDSRYGYTF. CDR3 sequence (DNA): TGTGCCAGTAGTTTCCAGGACAGTCGATACGGCTACACCTTC.

The rearrangement uses TRBV7-6 and TRBJ1-4; D is possibly TRBD1 (6 bases). V dropped 4 bases and J dropped 1 base, with 7 bases sitting between them. The CDR3 runs to 14 residues. Germline V CDR1 and CDR2: SGHVS, FNYEAQ. CDR3 coding DNA: TGTGCCAGCAGCTACAGGGAAACTAATGAAAAACTGTTTTTT. Translating it yields CASSYRETNEKLFF. Full variable domain (missing parts from reference TRBV7-6 and TRBJ1-4): GAGVSQSPRYKVTKRGQDVALRCDPISGHVSLYWYRQALGQGPEFLTYFNYEAQQDKSGLPNDRFSAERPEGSISTLTIQRTEQRDSAMYRCASSYRETNEKLFFGSGTQLSVL.

The sample holds a few counts of this clone. The chain recombines TRBV7-2 with TRBJ2-1; D perhaps matches TRBD2 (6 bases). This CDR3 has 14 amino acids. V was shortened by 6 bases and J by 7 bases, with 16 bases between the two germline ends. Looked up from germline, CDR1 is SGHTA and CDR2 is FQGNSA. CDR3 DNA: TGTGCCAGCAGTTGGAAAGCGGGTGGGAATGAGCAGTTCTTC. It translates to CASSWKAGGNEQFF.

The chain joins TRBV30 to TRBJ2-3; 8 bases are a match to TRBD2. CDR1 and CDR2 (germline): GTSNPN, SVGIG (reference sequence). This CDR3 is built from 13 residues. V dropped 4 bases and J dropped 3; count of bases not matched to a gene: 3. Here the CDR3 DNA reads TGTGCCTGGATCAGCGGGAGTACAGATACGCAGTATTTT. Translating gives CAWISGSTDTQYF. Using reference TRBV30 and TRBJ2-3 for the parts outside the CDR3, the full variable domain is SQTIHQWPATLVQPVGSPLSLECTVEGTSNPNLYWYRQAAGRGLQLLFYSVGIGQISSEVPQNLSASRPQDRQFILSSKKLLLSDSGFYLCAWISGSTDTQYFGPGTRLTVL.

The J gene is TRBJ2-7, the V gene TRBV7-2, with D possibly TRBD1 on 7 matching bases. This CDR3 spans 14 amino acids. V lost 5 bases, J lost 3 bases, and 14 bases lay in between. Germline values: CDR1 SGHTA, CDR2 FQGNSA. The chain's CDR3 is CASSNQGGVYEQYF. CDR3 DNA sequence: TGTGCCAGCAGCAATCAGGGGGGTGTCTACGAGCAGTACTTC.

A single count supports this clone. This chain uses TRBV5-6 with TRBJ2-2; 7 bases line up with TRBD2. CDR3 length: 17 amino acids. V was clipped by 3 bases and J by 6 bases; unmatched bases: 14. The germline V gene has CDR1 SGHDT and CDR2 YYEEEE. The CDR3 loop reads CASSWKTGTTIAGELFF. As DNA, the CDR3 is TGTGCCAGCAGCTGGAAAACCGGGACTACGATTGCCGGGGAGCTGTTTTTT.

This chain links TRBV29-1 with TRBJ2-7; 14 nucleotides match TRBD2. CDR1 is SQVTM and CDR2 is ANQGSEA in the germline V gene. The CDR3 loop spans 14 amino acids. Unmatched junction bases numbered 7, after V lost 7 bases and J lost 5 bases. DNA of the CDR3: TGCAGCGCCGGGACTAGCGGGAGCTATAACGAGCAGTACTTC. This sequence encodes CSAGTSGSYNEQYF.

The genes are TRBV11-2 and TRBJ2-3, with D tentatively TRBD2 (5 bases). Germline V gives CDR1 SGHAT, CDR2 FQNNGV. Trimming pared 1 base from V and 0 bases from J, leaving 14 bases between. This CDR3 contains 17 residues. The CDR3 DNA sequence: TGTGCCAGCAGCTTAGTTCGGGGAGCGTCTAGCACAGATACGCAGTATTTT. Translation: CASSLVRGASSTDTQYF.

In nucleotides, the CDR3 is TGTGCCAGCAGCTTAGACGAACGCCGCATAGGGGGCGAGCAGTACTTC. Protein: CASSLDERRIGGEQYF. The chain combines TRBV11-2 with TRBJ2-7; a weak D match, TRBD1 (6 bases). V was pared by 0 bases and J by 6 bases, with 18 bases between. Germline loops: CDR1 SGHAT, CDR2 FQNNGV. The CDR3 extends over 16 amino acids. Full variable domain (remainder filled in from reference TRBV11-2 and TRBJ2-7): EAGVAQSPRYKIIEKRQSVAFWCNPISGHATLYWYQQILGQGPKLLIQFQNNGVVDDSQLPKDRFSAERLKGVDSTLKIQPAKLEDSAVYLCASSLDERRIGGEQYFGPGTRLTVT.

This clone has more than one count but fewer than ten. V is TRBV14 and J is TRBJ2-1; 16 nucleotides line up with TRBD2. This CDR3 is built from 18 residues. V lost 4 bases and J lost 7; bases outside the gene matches: 10. Germline V lookup: CDR1 SGHDN, CDR2 FVKESK. The CDR3 here is CASSPGTSGRAGWNEQFF. For the CDR3, the DNA is TGTGCCAGCAGCCCCGGGACTAGCGGGAGGGCCGGGTGGAATGAGCAGTTCTTC.

The sample holds a few counts of this clone. The J gene is TRBJ2-5, the V gene TRBV7-8, with 10 bases lining up with TRBD1. V gave up 2 bases and J gave up 5 bases; unmatched junction bases: 5. CDR1 is SGHVS, CDR2 FQNEAQ, per germline. This CDR3 region has 15 residues. CDR3: CASSLQGQGRETQYF. As DNA, the CDR3 is TGTGCCAGCAGCTTACAGGGACAGGGGAGGGAGACCCAGTACTTC. The full variable domain, rest sourced from reference TRBV7-8 and TRBJ2-5, is GAGVSQSPRYKVAKRGQDVALRCDPISGHVSLFWYQQALGQGPEFLTYFQNEAQLDKSGLPSDRFFAERPEGSVSTLKIQRTQQEDSAVYLCASSLQGQGRETQYFGPGTRLLVL.

This clone was seen once. The rearrangement uses TRBV19 and TRBJ2-1, with D perhaps matching TRBD2 (5 bases). CDR1 and CDR2 from the germline V gene are LNHDA and SQIVND (reference sequence). V was shortened by 6 bases and J by 6 bases, with 12 bases between the two germline ends. The CDR3 runs 13 residues. The CDR3 region has the DNA TGTGCCAGTAGCCTCCCCAGCGGCAATGAGCAGTTCTTC. Amino acid sequence: CASSLPSGNEQFF. Full variable domain (outside the CDR3, taken from reference TRBV19 and TRBJ2-1): DGGITQSPKYLFRKEGQNVTLSCEQNLNHDAMYWYRQDPGQGLRLIYYSQIVNDFQKGDIAEGYSVSREKKESFPLTVTSAQKNPTAFYLCASSLPSGNEQFFGPGTRLTVL.

The chain couples TRBV5-1 to TRBJ2-1; 12 nucleotides agree with TRBD2. Unmatched junction bases numbered 1, after V lost 5 bases and J lost 4 bases. From germline, CDR1 is SGHRS and CDR2 YFSETQ. The CDR3 is 14 amino acids. The CDR3 spells CASRTSGSYNEQFF. As DNA, the CDR3 is TGCGCCAGCAGGACTAGCGGGAGTTACAATGAGCAGTTCTTC.

This clone was found once. The V call is TRBV18, the J call TRBJ2-5; 8 bases are a match to TRBD1. CDR1 KGHSH and CDR2 LQKENI come from the germline V gene. The ends lost 3 bases at V and 4 bases at J; junction bases unmatched: 4. This CDR3 contains 14 residues. This CDR3 is CASSPRTGIETQYF. CDR3 bases: TGTGCCAGCTCACCCAGGACAGGGATAGAGACCCAGTACTTC.

The chain joins TRBV19 to TRBJ2-5; TRBD2 agrees at 9 bases. V lost 6 bases, J lost 5 bases, and 4 bases stayed unmatched. From germline, CDR1 is LNHDA and CDR2 SQIVND (reference sequence). The length of the CDR3 is 13 residues. This CDR3 is CASRTSGRETQYF. DNA of the CDR3: TGTGCCAGTAGGACTAGCGGCAGGGAGACCCAGTACTTC.